The clone carrying this TCR beta chain was detected ten times or more. The CDR3 is made up of 15 amino acids. Germline V CDR1 and CDR2: SGHTA, FQGNSA. Trimming took off 5 bases at V and 2 bases at J, with 13 bases between the two ends. This specimen comes from a study of T cells in Graves' hyperthyroidism and ophthalmopathy. Exclusions: uncontrolled infection, other autoimmune disease, pregnancy, lactation. Using more than 7.5 ml of fresh peripheral blood, PBMCs were prepared. TCR beta CDR3 sequences were amplified from RNA transcripts. First-round RT-PCR of the TCR CDR3 relied on the HTBI primer set. TCRdb analysed the multiplex PCR reads with MiXCR anew, one entry per CDR3 protein. The table lists more than 300,000 distinct CDR3 sequences, around 18% of them singletons, with 35% to 50% in the top ten.

The chain carries TRBV7-2 and TRBJ1-5; D call uncertain. This clonotype was obtained from a man aged 18 to 29 with Graves' ophthalmopathy. The sample comprised blood. The CDR3 DNA is TGTGCCAGCAGCCCTTGGGGAGTCGGCAATCAGCCCCAGCATTTT. Its translation: CASSPWGVGNQPQHF.